The TCR beta chain under discussion was sequenced for a study of Graves' ophthalmopathy and Graves' hyperthyroidism. As diagnostic evidence, clinical symptoms, serum thyroxine, TRAb, thyroid ultrasound and orbital computed tomography were relied upon. This CDR3 is built from 16 residues. Germline CDR1 MGHRA, CDR2 YSYEKL. The ends were cut back, 1 base at V and 2 bases at J, with 12 bases in the middle. Study-wide results and caveats: Ophthalmopathy and stable hyperthyroidism were discriminated by a 13-signature model, with about 90% sensitivity and nearly 84% specificity. Blood repertoires reportedly contained most expanded thyroid clonotypes above 0.001 frequency.

For repertoire sequencing, the TCR beta CDR3 regions were amplified from RNA transcripts. The first round was an RT-PCR with HTBI primers, and the second round was a multiplex PCR. MiXCR was run by TCRdb on the multiplex PCR reads, yielding one entry per CDR3 protein. Of about 1.2 million distinct CDR3 sequences listed, less than 45% were seen once; the top ten hold 11%. Only a few counts were recorded for this clonotype. Its target is not known. The sample taken for sequencing was peripheral blood or thyroid tissue (not recorded which). This sequence joins TRBV4-1 and TRBJ1-5; D uncertain. The TCR was taken from an adult man with Graves' hyperthyroidism. The DNA of the CDR3 is TGCGCCAGCAGCCAAGGGGCCGCAAGGGGCAATCAGCCCCAGCATTTT. This gives the protein CASSQGAARGNQPQHF.